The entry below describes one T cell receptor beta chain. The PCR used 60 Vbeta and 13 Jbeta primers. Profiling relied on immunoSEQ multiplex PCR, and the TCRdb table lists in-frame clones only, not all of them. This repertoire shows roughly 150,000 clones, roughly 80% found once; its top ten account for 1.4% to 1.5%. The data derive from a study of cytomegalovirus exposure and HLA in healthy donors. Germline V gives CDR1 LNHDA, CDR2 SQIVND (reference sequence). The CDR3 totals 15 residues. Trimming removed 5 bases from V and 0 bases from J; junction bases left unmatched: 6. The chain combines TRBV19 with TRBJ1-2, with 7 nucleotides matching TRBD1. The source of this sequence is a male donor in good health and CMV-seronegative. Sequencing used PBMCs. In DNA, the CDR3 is TGTGCCAGTAGTCCCCGACAGGGACCTAACTATGGCTACACCTTC. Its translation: CASSPRQGPNYGYTF.